This T cell receptor beta chain came from a study of blood T cells in healthy people across ages. Study background: Researchers report that template switching captured about one barcoded beta molecule per two T cells.

The CDR3 runs to 10 residues. CDR1 LNHDA and CDR2 SQIVND come from the germline V gene (reference sequence). Trimming shortened V by 4 bases and J by 5 bases, and 2 bases separated the two germline ends. Sample-barcoded 5' priming and a J-beta primer mix drove a second PCR of 7 to 11 cycles. TCRdb used MiXCR to reprocess the 5' RACE reads, holding one entry per CDR3 protein. There are hundreds of thousands of distinct CDR3 sequences in the sample; 56% occur only once, and 20% to 30% lies in the top ten. There are a few counts of this clonotype. Its antigen remains unidentified. The study's findings and limits: Older age went with lower TCR beta diversity per million T cells, in a roughly linear way. Among long-lived donors, naive CD4+ cells were more numerous and diversity higher than in aged donors. TCR beta diversity tracked closely with naive T cell percentage.

The sample consisted of blood. This TCR was sampled from a man aged 35 to 55 in good health. The V call is TRBV19, the J call TRBJ1-2; no clear D gene. The CDR3 is CASSKYGYTF. The DNA of the CDR3 is TGTGCCAGTAGTAAATATGGCTACACCTTC.